The present TCR beta chain was sequenced within a study of OX40 agonist ivuxolimab in advanced cancers. In the study overall: Administration of intravenous ivuxolimab to patients occurred every 2 weeks at 0.01 to 10 mg/kg. The dose-escalation cohort had hepatocellular carcinoma, melanoma, renal cell or head and neck cancer. Partial responses were seen in three patients, one with hepatocellular carcinoma and two with cutaneous melanoma.

The CDR3 spans 15 residues. The germline V gene has CDR1 SGHRS and CDR2 YFSETQ. Trimming took off 0 bases at V and 1 base at J, with 10 bases between the two ends. TCRdb's copy holds only in-frame clones and misses some; the assay was immunoSEQ multiplex PCR. Here the sample spans roughly 92,000 clones, 91% being singletons. In the case of this clone: Its antigen remains unknown.

Study results and limitations: Clonal expansion among partial responders at 0.1-3.0 mg/kg ranked near the lowest.

This material consisted of CD4+ or CD8+ T cells sorted from blood, taken in a trial of the OX40 agonist ivuxolimab. The rearrangement joins TRBV5-1 to TRBJ2-5; no firm D call. The clonotype comes from an adult with an advanced solid tumor such as melanoma, head and neck, liver or kidney cancer. The CDR3 DNA reads as TGCGCCAGCAGCTTGGCGGATCAGGTCCAAGAGACCCAGTACTTC. Translating it yields CASSLADQVQETQYF.